The rows below give T cell receptor beta chains drawn from one sample of a study of cytomegalovirus exposure and HLA in healthy donors. The data were produced by immunoSEQ multiplex PCR, yet TCRdb's version contains in-frame clones alone and is incomplete. The sample holds some 150,000 clones, roughly 93% seen once. The source material was PBMCs. Receptor source: a man younger than 35 in good health and CMV-seropositive. Each CDR3 is given with its conserved first and last residue. The D gene is left open where the match is weak. Not all rows give a size; the values are once, few, many and, for expanded clones, a class.

j_call: TRBJ2-7; v_call: TRBV20-1; clone_size: -; d_call: -; cdr3_nt: TGCAGTGCCTCGCCGGGGGACGAGCAGTACTTC; cdr3_aa: CSASPGDEQYF
j_call: TRBJ2-7; v_call: TRBV5-1; clone_size: -; d_call: TRBD1; cdr3_nt: TGCGCCAGCAGCCTCGGGACAGGGATTTCCTACGAGCAGTACTTC; cdr3_aa: CASSLGTGISYEQYF
j_call: TRBJ2-3; v_call: TRBV27; clone_size: -; d_call: TRBD2; cdr3_nt: TGTGCCAGCAGTTCACTTAGCGGGGTGGGCACAGATACGCAGTATTTT; cdr3_aa: CASSSLSGVGTDTQYF
j_call: TRBJ2-7; v_call: TRBV6-5; clone_size: -; d_call: -; cdr3_nt: TGTGCCAGCAGTTACGCGTCGGGATACGAGCAGTACTTC; cdr3_aa: CASSYASGYEQYF
j_call: TRBJ1-1; v_call: TRBV30; clone_size: -; d_call: -; cdr3_nt: TGTGCCTTAAACAGGAACACTGAAGCTTTCTTT; cdr3_aa: CALNRNTEAFF
j_call: TRBJ2-3; v_call: TRBV7-2; clone_size: -; d_call: TRBD2; cdr3_nt: TGTGCCACCAGCCCATCTAGCGGGAGGGCCACAGATACGCAGTATTTT; cdr3_aa: CATSPSSGRATDTQYF
j_call: TRBJ1-4; v_call: TRBV7-9; clone_size: -; d_call: -; cdr3_nt: TGTGCCAGCAGTCTGACGGGGTTCGGTGAAAAACTGTTTTTT; cdr3_aa: CASSLTGFGEKLFF
j_call: TRBJ1-5; v_call: TRBV27; clone_size: once; d_call: -; cdr3_nt: TGTGCCAGCAGACTTTACAGGGATGGCAATCAGCCCCAGCATTTT; cdr3_aa: CASRLYRDGNQPQHF
j_call: TRBJ2-7; v_call: TRBV5-1; clone_size: -; d_call: TRBD2; cdr3_nt: TGCGCCAGCAGCCAAGTGAGCGGGGACTACGAGCAGTACTTC; cdr3_aa: CASSQVSGDYEQYF
j_call: TRBJ2-1; v_call: TRBV7-9; clone_size: -; d_call: TRBD2; cdr3_nt: TGTGCCAGCAGCTTAGCACTAGCGGGAACGGGTAATGAGCAGTTCTTC; cdr3_aa: CASSLALAGTGNEQFF
j_call: TRBJ2-7; v_call: TRBV4-2; clone_size: once; d_call: TRBD2; cdr3_nt: TGTGCCAGCAGCCAAGATGGGAATGCGGGAGGGCCTCCCTCCGACTTC; cdr3_aa: CASSQDGNAGGPPSDF
j_call: TRBJ2-5; v_call: TRBV19; clone_size: once; d_call: -; cdr3_nt: TGTGCCAGTAGTATGTTGAGTGGTGAGGCCCAAGAGACCCAGTACTTC; cdr3_aa: CASSMLSGEAQETQYF
j_call: TRBJ2-7; v_call: TRBV28; clone_size: -; d_call: -; cdr3_nt: TGTGCCAGCAGTTTGGCGCCCGGGAGCGGTAATTACGAGCAGTACTTC; cdr3_aa: CASSLAPGSGNYEQYF
j_call: TRBJ2-5; v_call: TRBV29-1; clone_size: -; d_call: TRBD2; cdr3_nt: TGCAGCGTGGGGGACTACACTACGGAGACCCAGTACTTC; cdr3_aa: CSVGDYTTETQYF
j_call: TRBJ2-5; v_call: TRBV30; clone_size: -; d_call: TRBD2; cdr3_nt: TGTGCCTGGAGCGGGGACGGGAGGGCCGATGAGACCCAGTACTTC; cdr3_aa: CAWSGDGRADETQYF
j_call: TRBJ1-1; v_call: TRBV29-1; clone_size: -; d_call: -; cdr3_nt: TGCAGCGTGGCGCCGGGGAACACTGAAGCTTTCTTT; cdr3_aa: CSVAPGNTEAFF
j_call: TRBJ2-7; v_call: TRBV25-1; clone_size: -; d_call: -; cdr3_nt: TGTGCCAGCAGTTTAGGGGAAGCCTACGAGCAGTACTTC; cdr3_aa: CASSLGEAYEQYF
j_call: TRBJ2-7; v_call: TRBV5-1; clone_size: -; d_call: -; cdr3_nt: TGCGCCAGCAGCTTGGGAGAGGCCTCCTACGAGCAGTACTTC; cdr3_aa: CASSLGEASYEQYF
j_call: TRBJ1-1; v_call: TRBV5-1; clone_size: -; d_call: TRBD1; cdr3_nt: TGCGCCAGCAGACAGGACAGGGGTGAAGCTTTCTTT; cdr3_aa: CASRQDRGEAFF
j_call: TRBJ2-5; v_call: TRBV11-2; clone_size: -; d_call: -; cdr3_nt: TGTGCCAGCAGCCAGGCCAACCTAGAGACCCAGTACTTC; cdr3_aa: CASSQANLETQYF
j_call: TRBJ2-3; v_call: TRBV28; clone_size: -; d_call: TRBD1; cdr3_nt: TGTGCCAGCCGGGACAGGGGGGGGAGAAAGGCAGATACGCAGTATTTT; cdr3_aa: CASRDRGGRKADTQYF
j_call: TRBJ2-3; v_call: TRBV7-6; clone_size: -; d_call: TRBD2; cdr3_nt: TGTGCCAGCAGCCCTAGTGGGGGGGTCCCGTATTTT; cdr3_aa: CASSPSGGVPYF
j_call: TRBJ2-3; v_call: TRBV5-1; clone_size: -; d_call: TRBD2; cdr3_nt: TGCGCCAGCAGCTTGGGGTCTAGCGGGACGGATACGCAGTATTTT; cdr3_aa: CASSLGSSGTDTQYF
j_call: TRBJ1-2; v_call: TRBV29-1; clone_size: -; d_call: TRBD1; cdr3_nt: TGCAGCGTAAAGACAGGGAGAGGGAGCTACACCTTC; cdr3_aa: CSVKTGRGSYTF
j_call: TRBJ2-3; v_call: TRBV28; clone_size: -; d_call: TRBD1; cdr3_nt: TGTGCCAGCAGTCAGTACCGACAGGGACCCACAGATACGCAGTATTTT; cdr3_aa: CASSQYRQGPTDTQYF
j_call: TRBJ1-4; v_call: TRBV28; clone_size: -; d_call: TRBD1; cdr3_nt: TGTGCCAGCAGTCGGACAGGGGGCAAGGAAAAACTGTTTTTT; cdr3_aa: CASSRTGGKEKLFF
j_call: TRBJ1-1; v_call: TRBV18; clone_size: once; d_call: -; cdr3_nt: TGTGCCAGCTCATATACGGGGACAATGAACACTGAAGCTTTCTTT; cdr3_aa: CASSYTGTMNTEAFF
j_call: TRBJ2-7; v_call: TRBV28; clone_size: -; d_call: TRBD2; cdr3_nt: TGTGCCAGCAGCCCCGGGACTAGGGCCTACGAGCAGTACTTC; cdr3_aa: CASSPGTRAYEQYF
j_call: TRBJ2-7; v_call: TRBV2; clone_size: -; d_call: -; cdr3_nt: TGTGCCAGCAGTCCAGGGTCATGGGTCTACGAGCAGTACTTC; cdr3_aa: CASSPGSWVYEQYF
j_call: TRBJ2-5; v_call: TRBV4-2; clone_size: -; d_call: TRBD1; cdr3_nt: TGTGCCAGCAGCCACCGAGGACAGGTCCAAGAGACCCAGTACTTC; cdr3_aa: CASSHRGQVQETQYF
j_call: TRBJ2-2; v_call: TRBV28; clone_size: -; d_call: -; cdr3_nt: TGTGCCAGCAGTTCTCCCGTTTTTGTAGCCGGGGAGCTGTTTTTT; cdr3_aa: CASSSPVFVAGELFF
j_call: TRBJ2-7; v_call: TRBV2; clone_size: -; d_call: -; cdr3_nt: TGTGCCAGCAGCGCGGGACAGCGGATACAGCAGTACTTC; cdr3_aa: CASSAGQRIQQYF
j_call: TRBJ2-1; v_call: TRBV5-1; clone_size: -; d_call: -; cdr3_nt: TGCGCCAGCAGCTTGGCTGAGAGCTCCTACAATGAGCAGTTCTTC; cdr3_aa: CASSLAESSYNEQFF
j_call: TRBJ2-7; v_call: TRBV28; clone_size: -; d_call: TRBD1; cdr3_nt: TGTGCCAGCAGTTTAAGAGACAGGGGTTACGAGCAGTACTTC; cdr3_aa: CASSLRDRGYEQYF
j_call: TRBJ1-1; v_call: TRBV18; clone_size: -; d_call: TRBD1; cdr3_nt: TGTGCCAGCTCAGGGACAGGGGCTGAAGCTTTCTTT; cdr3_aa: CASSGTGAEAFF
j_call: TRBJ2-7; v_call: TRBV5-1; clone_size: -; d_call: TRBD2; cdr3_nt: TGCGCCAGCAGCCCACGGACTAGCGGGCCCCCCTCCTACGAGCAGTACTTC; cdr3_aa: CASSPRTSGPPSYEQYF
j_call: TRBJ1-5; v_call: TRBV28; clone_size: -; d_call: TRBD1; cdr3_nt: TGTGCCAGCAGTTTCGTTCCCGGGACAGGGGATCAGCCCCAGCATTTT; cdr3_aa: CASSFVPGTGDQPQHF
j_call: TRBJ1-2; v_call: TRBV18; clone_size: -; d_call: TRBD1; cdr3_nt: TGTGCCAGCTCATTGACGGGACAGGATGTCTATGGCTACACCTTC; cdr3_aa: CASSLTGQDVYGYTF
j_call: TRBJ2-1; v_call: TRBV28; clone_size: -; d_call: TRBD1; cdr3_nt: TGTGCCAGCAGTTTGGGGACAGACTCCTACAATGAGCAGTTCTTC; cdr3_aa: CASSLGTDSYNEQFF
j_call: TRBJ1-1; v_call: TRBV5-6; clone_size: -; d_call: -; cdr3_nt: TGTGCCAGCAGCTGGGAGGGGACTGTCTCTGAAGCTTTCTTT; cdr3_aa: CASSWEGTVSEAFF
j_call: TRBJ1-2; v_call: TRBV5-1; clone_size: -; d_call: -; cdr3_nt: TGCGCCAGCAGCCCGCCCGACAGGTCTCGTTGGCCCCTCTATGGCTACACCTTC; cdr3_aa: CASSPPDRSRWPLYGYTF
j_call: TRBJ2-5; v_call: TRBV29-1; clone_size: once; d_call: TRBD2; cdr3_nt: TGCAGCATTCACGGGGGGGGCGGAGAGACCCAGTACTTC; cdr3_aa: CSIHGGGGETQYF
j_call: TRBJ1-2; v_call: TRBV10-3; clone_size: -; d_call: -; cdr3_nt: TGTGCCATCAGTGCGACTGACTCGAACTATGGCTACACCTTC; cdr3_aa: CAISATDSNYGYTF
j_call: TRBJ2-2; v_call: TRBV27; clone_size: -; d_call: -; cdr3_nt: TGTGCCAGTTTCCGTTGGGGCAGAAACACCGGGGAGCTGTTTTTT; cdr3_aa: CASFRWGRNTGELFF
j_call: TRBJ2-1; v_call: TRBV5-6; clone_size: -; d_call: TRBD2; cdr3_nt: TGTGCCAGCAGCTTGGTCCGGCTAGCGGGAGGTGAGCAGTTCTTC; cdr3_aa: CASSLVRLAGGEQFF
j_call: TRBJ1-2; v_call: TRBV2; clone_size: -; d_call: -; cdr3_nt: TGTGCCAGCAGGGTGGAGGCAAGCTATGGCTACACCTTC; cdr3_aa: CASRVEASYGYTF
j_call: TRBJ1-5; v_call: TRBV5-1; clone_size: -; d_call: -; cdr3_nt: TGCGCCAGCAGCTTGGGTGCGGAGGAGAATCAGCCCCAGCATTTT; cdr3_aa: CASSLGAEENQPQHF
j_call: TRBJ1-5; v_call: TRBV28; clone_size: -; d_call: -; cdr3_nt: TGTGCCAGCAGTTTGCAAGGGGATCAGCCCCAGCATTTT; cdr3_aa: CASSLQGDQPQHF